Listed below are T cell receptor beta chains from one sample, sequenced in a study of molecular identifiers for immune sequencing clone quantification. A single record per CDR3 protein comes from TCRdb applying MiXCR to the PCR reads. This table has more than 450,000 distinct CDR3 sequences, about a fifth appearing once. The sample comprised naive CD8+ T cells from blood, with Jurkat cell RNA spiked in. The receptors derive from a human donor in good health. Some libraries in this study had Jurkat cell RNA spiked in. Each CDR3 is given with its conserved first and last residue. The D gene is left open where the match is weak. The size of a clone is reported for some rows only, either as once, few or many, or as a class for expanded clones.

d_call: NA
v_call: TRBV19
clone_size: NA
cdr3_aa: CARSQGYNEQFF

d_call: NA
v_call: TRBV6-2/TRBV6-3
clone_size: NA
cdr3_aa: CASSYVPGDQPQHF

d_call: TRBD2
v_call: TRBV5-6
clone_size: few
cdr3_aa: CASSLAGLAGNQETQYF

d_call: NA
v_call: TRBV7-9
clone_size: many
cdr3_aa: CASSLVGAGTPKNF

d_call: NA
v_call: TRBV4-3
clone_size: NA
cdr3_aa: CASSQGGLGTYEQYF

d_call: NA
v_call: TRBV21-1
clone_size: many
cdr3_aa: CASSLRGLGGQGQNQPQHF

d_call: NA
v_call: TRBV12-5
clone_size: few
cdr3_aa: CASGPQGLTNYGYTF

d_call: TRBD2
v_call: TRBV6-6
clone_size: many
cdr3_aa: CASSYVSASGRALSTDTQYF

d_call: NA
v_call: TRBV30
clone_size: NA
cdr3_aa: CAWSVPGTEAFF

d_call: TRBD2
v_call: TRBV7-2
clone_size: NA
cdr3_aa: CASSLESRLAGGMETQYF

d_call: NA
v_call: TRBV4-1
clone_size: many
cdr3_aa: CASSQAAGMNTEAFF

d_call: NA
v_call: TRBV4-2
clone_size: many
cdr3_aa: CASWAMGYTF

d_call: NA
v_call: TRBV20-1
clone_size: few
cdr3_aa: CSASLGLPNQETQYF

d_call: NA
v_call: TRBV5-1
clone_size: few
cdr3_aa: CASSLERTANTEAFF